This TCR beta chain came from a study of blood T cells in healthy people across ages. Broader study findings: Investigators viewed diversity estimates from one million T cells as underestimates, the study reported.

At least ten counts were recorded for this clonotype. Its antigen is currently unknown. This CDR3 contains 11 residues. Germline V gene lookup returns CDR1 SGHRS and CDR2 YFSETQ. Sample-barcoded 5' priming and a J-beta primer mix drove a second PCR of roughly 6 to 12 cycles. Per sample, CDR3-containing paired-end reads numbered at least 3 million. MiXCR was run by TCRdb on the 5' RACE reads, yielding one entry per CDR3 protein. Of about 290,000 distinct CDR3 sequences in the sample, roughly 26% are singletons; the top ten hold 25% to 30%. Sequencing used blood. J is TRBJ2-7 and V is TRBV5-1, with D unresolved. The last part of the DNA fits TRBJ2-1 better; the J call may be wrong. This clonotype was sampled from a woman in her sixties or seventies in good health. The CDR3 reads CASSLAYEQFF. The CDR3 region has the DNA TGCGCCAGCAGCTTGGCGTATGAGCAGTTCTTC.